This T cell receptor (beta chain) originates from a study of long-term antiretroviral therapy in people with HIV. Study-level findings and limits: Nothing was known about ART adherence, viral resistance or changes in therapy.

Per the germline V gene, CDR1 is MNHEY and CDR2 is SVGAGI. This CDR3 comprises 14 residues. Prior to DNA extraction, the samples held roughly 0.85-10 million cryopreserved PBMC. A remark on this clone: Antigen specificity is unknown.

Version v3.0 of the immunoSEQ assay was performed at survey level. Assay: immunoSEQ multiplex PCR; the TCRdb copy retains only in-frame clones and omits some. The sample contains about 24,000 clones, roughly 96% of which appear only once. The starting material was unsorted PBMCs, obtained more than 4.7 years after starting antiretroviral therapy. This TCR derives from a woman between 50 and 59 years old with HIV. The rearrangement links TRBV6-5 to TRBJ2-7; 11 nucleotides align to TRBD1. Written as DNA, the CDR3 is TGTGTCACAAGAGGACAGGGGGCATCCTACGAGCAGTACTTC. Translating it yields CVTRGQGASYEQYF.